A single sample is the source of the 17 T cell receptor beta chains below, sequenced in a study of shared clonotypes between healthy human individuals. This table comes from immunoSEQ multiplex PCR, and its TCRdb copy is limited to in-frame clones, with some not included. The sample contains about 1.1 million clones, roughly 74% of which appear only once. The source material was memory CD4+ T cells from PBMCs. Subset: CD45RA-negative fraction. The receptors derive from a man between 18 and 35 years old in good health. Some clones in this sample may be carry-over from other donors' samples.

The chain has TRBV2 and TRBJ2-1, with 9 bases aligning to TRBD2. Germline values: CDR1 SNHLY, CDR2 FYNNEI. The trim removed 4 bases at V and 10 bases at J, leaving 5 bases unmatched. This CDR3 comprises 13 residues. The CDR3, as DNA: TGTGCCAGCAGTGTTTTAGCGGGAGCGGAGCAGTTCTTC. This gives the protein CASSVLAGAEQFF.

The V and J genes are TRBV4-1 and TRBJ2-7; 10 bases map to TRBD1. The V gene's germline CDR1 is MGHRA and CDR2 YSYEKL. This CDR3 has 17 residues. J was trimmed by 0 bases and V by 0 bases; bases with no gene match: 5. CDR3 protein: CASSQDMGQGSSYEQYF. The CDR3 bases are TGCGCCAGCAGCCAAGATATGGGACAGGGGAGCTCCTACGAGCAGTACTTC.

Comment on this clone: Other DNA sequences in the sample encode the same CDR3. This chain uses TRBV30 with TRBJ1-2; D gene ambiguous. In germline, CDR1 is GTSNPN, CDR2 SVGIG (reference sequence). The V gene lost 1 base and the J gene lost 3 bases, with 27 bases spanning the gap. This CDR3 region has 19 residues. CDR3: CAWSGTMFYGRQRDYGYTF. CDR3 coding DNA: TGTGCCTGGAGTGGAACAATGTTTTACGGACGCCAAAGGGACTATGGCTACACCTTC.

The V and J genes are TRBV9 and TRBJ1-3; no reliable D call. Trimming took off 4 bases at V and 3 bases at J, with 11 bases between the two ends. The CDR3 runs 14 residues. From germline, CDR1 is SGDLS and CDR2 YYNGEE. CDR3 loop: CASSLSTHGNTIYF. The CDR3 coding sequence is TGTGCCAGCAGCCTCAGTACCCATGGAAACACCATATATTTT.

In its sample, this clone was seen many times. This rearrangement joins TRBV7-9 to TRBJ2-6; D is unclear. CDR1 is SEHNR, CDR2 FQNEAQ, per germline (reference sequence). The CDR3 contains 12 residues. V was cut by 3 bases and J by 5 bases, with 2 bases left in between. CDR3 loop: CASSFWANVLTF. For the CDR3, the DNA is TGTGCCAGCAGCTTCTGGGCCAACGTCCTGACTTTC.

The chain links TRBV4-3 to TRBJ2-3; 7 nucleotides align to TRBD2. V lost 4 bases and J lost 0; bases outside the gene matches: 7. There are 16 residues in the CDR3. CDR1 and CDR2 (germline): LGHNA, YSLEER. This chain's CDR3 is CASSLATGGSTDTQYF. The CDR3 DNA reads as TGCGCCAGCAGCCTTGCGACGGGAGGTAGCACAGATACGCAGTATTTT.

The chain joins TRBV28 to TRBJ2-7; TRBD1 is a possible D gene (7 bases). The germline gives CDR1 MDHEN, CDR2 SYDVKM. V was clipped by 4 bases and J by 0 bases, with 19 bases between them. The CDR3 is made up of 17 amino acids. CDR3 bases: TGTGCCAGCAGTTCACCCCAGGGGGGAAGGGGCTCCTACGAGCAGTACTTC. This encodes CASSSPQGGRGSYEQYF.

The rearrangement links TRBV4-3 to TRBJ2-7, with 10 bases lining up with TRBD1. From germline, CDR1 is LGHNA and CDR2 YSLEER. The CDR3 length is 16 residues. Germline trimming cut 0 bases from V and 5 bases from J; bases unmatched to any gene: 7. CDR3 residues: CASSQDWRQGANEQYF. The CDR3 DNA sequence: TGCGCCAGCAGCCAAGATTGGAGACAGGGGGCCAACGAGCAGTACTTC.

The CDR3 DNA reads TGTGCCATGCTCCCTGGGGGTTACGAGCAGTACTTC. Translation gives CAMLPGGYEQYF. V usage is TRBV10-3 and J usage is TRBJ2-7; TRBD1 or TRBD2 may be the D gene (5 bases each). The CDR3 runs to 12 residues. The V end was cut by 9 bases, the J end by 4 bases, with 13 bases between. Germline-derived CDR1 and CDR2 are ENHRY and SYGVKD.

The chain combines TRBV2 with TRBJ2-6; 9 bases agree with TRBD1. The CDR3 has 18 amino acids. The J segment lost 4 bases and the V segment lost 5 bases, leaving 12 bases of the junction unmatched. CDR1 SNHLY and CDR2 FYNNEI come from the germline V gene. CDR3 region: CASSPGQGRAKGANVLTF. DNA of the CDR3: TGTGCCAGCAGTCCCGGACAGGGGAGGGCGAAAGGGGCCAACGTCCTGACTTTC.

The chain joins TRBV4-1 to TRBJ1-3; a possible D gene is TRBD1 (6 bases). The ends were cut back, 2 bases at V and 0 bases at J, with 8 bases in the middle. Germline CDR1 reads MGHRA; CDR2 reads YSYEKL. The length of the CDR3 is 15 residues. The CDR3 region is CASSQQGHSGNTIYF. For the CDR3, the DNA is TGCGCCAGCAGCCAACAGGGACACTCTGGAAACACCATATATTTT.

The chain combines TRBV10-3 with TRBJ2-5; D call uncertain. V was cut by 0 bases and J by 2 bases, with 4 bases left in between. CDR1 and CDR2 from the germline V gene are ENHRY and SYGVKD. CDR3 length: 13 amino acids. The CDR3 sequence: CAISESAQETQYF. CDR3 coding DNA: TGTGCCATCAGTGAGTCGGCTCAAGAGACCCAGTACTTC.

The V gene is TRBV5-1, the J gene TRBJ2-2; a possible D gene is TRBD1 (6 bases). The CDR3 consists of 16 residues. From germline, CDR1 is SGHRS and CDR2 YFSETQ. V was pared by 1 base and J by 7 bases, with 17 bases between. The DNA of the CDR3 is TGCGCCAGCAGCTTGTCCCCAGGGGTAGTTCGCGGGGAGCTGTTTTTT. This gives the protein CASSLSPGVVRGELFF.

Points on this clone: Just one base apart from a much larger clone, this may be a read error. The chain carries TRBV2 and TRBJ2-2; D gene unclear. There are 12 residues in the CDR3. Trimming pared 6 bases from V and 0 bases from J, leaving 2 bases between. The V gene's germline CDR1 is SNHLY and CDR2 FYNNEI. For the CDR3, the DNA is TGTGCCAGCAGCCCGAACACCGGGGAGCTGTTTTTT. This encodes CASSPNTGELFF.

This clone was observed a handful of times. The chain combines TRBV19 with TRBJ1-1, with D perhaps TRBD1 (6 bases). V was pared by 6 bases and J by 4 bases, with 21 bases between. CDR1 is LNHDA, CDR2 SQIVND, per germline (reference sequence). There are 16 residues in the CDR3. CDR3 DNA sequence: TGTGCCAGTAGATACCGATTCAGGGGTCTCGGCACTGAAGCTTTCTTT. This translates into CASRYRFRGLGTEAFF.

The V and J genes are TRBV7-2 and TRBJ2-3, with 7 bases matching TRBD1. Germline V CDR1 and CDR2: SGHTA, FQGNSA. CDR3 length equals 15 residues. Germline trimming cut 3 bases from V and 3 bases from J; bases unmatched to any gene: 6. The CDR3 region has the DNA TGTGCCAGCAGCTTGCAAGGGGGCAGGACAGATACGCAGTATTTT. Encoded protein: CASSLQGGRTDTQYF.

This clone has just a few counts. The genes are TRBV19 and TRBJ1-2, with TRBD1 matching 10 bases. Losses at the gene ends were 1 base for V and 8 bases for J; bases not matched to a gene: 10. This CDR3 has 16 amino acids. Germline CDR1 reads LNHDA; CDR2 reads SQIVND (reference sequence). This CDR3 is CASSIGDRGRTRGYTF. CDR3 nucleotide sequence: TGTGCCAGTAGTATAGGTGACAGGGGGCGTACACGCGGCTACACCTTC.